This T cell receptor beta chain was captured in a study of blood T cell repertoires in COVID-19. Study in general: Material from acute and convalescent COVID-19 was sourced from the United States, Italy and Spain.

Assay used: immunoSEQ multiplex PCR; TCRdb lists only in-frame clones, some missing. The repertoire includes approximately 70,000 clones, roughly 88% of them detected once, and approximately 6.4% sits in the top ten. Losses at the gene ends were 3 bases for V and 1 base for J; bases not matched to a gene: 5. From germline, CDR1 is LGHNA and CDR2 YSLEER. The CDR3 length is 15 residues. A few counts support this clone. Material: peripheral blood. This sequence originates from a woman aged 70-85 years with acute or convalescent COVID-19. The chain recombines TRBV4-3 with TRBJ1-2; TRBD1 matches 7 bases. Here the CDR3 reads CASSQPGQNNYGYTF. The CDR3 DNA follows: TGCGCCAGCAGCCAGCCGGGACAGAATAACTATGGCTACACCTTC.